Given below is one T cell receptor (beta chain) in context. The entry originates in a study of cytomegalovirus exposure and HLA in healthy donors. With 60 Vbeta and 13 Jbeta primers, the PCR was carried out. Sequencing used immunoSEQ multiplex PCR; TCRdb keeps in-frame clones, though not all of them. The sample holds around 210,000 clones; 78% are singletons and the top ten take under 0.6%. CDR1 and CDR2 from the germline V gene are SGHRS and YFSETQ. The V end was cut by 0 bases, the J end by 9 bases, with 9 bases between. The CDR3 is 13 residues long. The sequenced sample consisted of PBMCs. J is TRBJ2-2 and V is TRBV5-1, with D unclear. This receptor was identified in a boy aged 5-17 years in good health and CMV-seronegative. The CDR3, as DNA: TGCGCCAGCAGCTTGGTAGAGCTCCGGGAGCTGTTTTTT. Translating it yields CASSLVELRELFF. The full variable domain, rest sourced from reference TRBV5-1 and TRBJ2-2, is KAGVTQTPRYLIKTRGQQVTLSCSPISGHRSVSWYQQTPGQGLQFLFEYFSETQRNKGNFPGRFSGRQFSNSRSEMNVSTLELGDSALYLCASSLVELRELFFGEGSRLTVL.